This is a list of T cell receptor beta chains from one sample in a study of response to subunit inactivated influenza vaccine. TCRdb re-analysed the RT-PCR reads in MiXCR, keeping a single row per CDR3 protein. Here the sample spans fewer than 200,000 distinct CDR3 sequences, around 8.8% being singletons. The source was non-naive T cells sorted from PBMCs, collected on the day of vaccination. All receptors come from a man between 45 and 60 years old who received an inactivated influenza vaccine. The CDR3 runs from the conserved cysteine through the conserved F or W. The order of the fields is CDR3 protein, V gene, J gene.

CDR3aa: CASSVETARTQYF
v_gene: TRBV9
j_gene: TRBJ2-5

CDR3aa: CASSPLGWNEQFF
v_gene: TRBV7-8
j_gene: TRBJ2-1

CDR3aa: CASSRQGLNTGELFF
v_gene: TRBV12-3/TRBV12-4
j_gene: TRBJ2-2

CDR3aa: CASSGTGEETQYF
v_gene: TRBV5-1
j_gene: TRBJ2-5

CDR3aa: CSARNLLAGDLFF
v_gene: TRBV20-1
j_gene: TRBJ2-1

CDR3aa: CASRPEGGGRAYEQYF
v_gene: TRBV27
j_gene: TRBJ2-7

CDR3aa: CASSGGGRPEAFF
v_gene: TRBV9
j_gene: TRBJ1-1

CDR3aa: CASSLMAESYEQYF
v_gene: TRBV7-8
j_gene: TRBJ2-7

CDR3aa: CASSLGGTAHNEQFF
v_gene: TRBV5-1
j_gene: TRBJ2-1

CDR3aa: CASSLFGLAANNEQFF
v_gene: TRBV5-4
j_gene: TRBJ2-1

CDR3aa: CSAPLEGTEAFF
v_gene: TRBV20-1
j_gene: TRBJ1-1

CDR3aa: CASSPRGGLANTGELFF
v_gene: TRBV7-3
j_gene: TRBJ2-2

CDR3aa: CSARLGNNEQFF
v_gene: TRBV20-1
j_gene: TRBJ2-1

CDR3aa: CASSHGTGSEYF
v_gene: TRBV6-2/TRBV6-3
j_gene: TRBJ2-3

CDR3aa: CATSGRDRVFANEQFF
v_gene: TRBV15
j_gene: TRBJ2-1

CDR3aa: CASSQVGELFF
v_gene: TRBV3-1
j_gene: TRBJ2-2

CDR3aa: CASSQDRPGGRNEQYF
v_gene: TRBV3-1
j_gene: TRBJ2-7

CDR3aa: CASSLEGRAMYTF
v_gene: TRBV12-3/TRBV12-4
j_gene: TRBJ1-2

CDR3aa: CASSDSRDITDTQYF
v_gene: TRBV25-1
j_gene: TRBJ2-3

CDR3aa: CSAGRTGYNEQFF
v_gene: TRBV20-1
j_gene: TRBJ2-1

CDR3aa: CAFSLYEIWGTGAYEQYF
v_gene: TRBV12-3/TRBV12-4
j_gene: TRBJ2-7

CDR3aa: CASSLKASGSPRESYNEQFF
v_gene: TRBV7-3
j_gene: TRBJ2-1

CDR3aa: CATSDRSGVEGYTF
v_gene: TRBV24-1
j_gene: TRBJ1-2

CDR3aa: CASSYSILAGGMETQYF
v_gene: TRBV6-2/TRBV6-3
j_gene: TRBJ2-5

CDR3aa: CASSSRGAGRYEQYF
v_gene: TRBV7-2
j_gene: TRBJ2-7

CDR3aa: CASSESWVSEETQYF
v_gene: TRBV25-1
j_gene: TRBJ2-5

CDR3aa: CASGGTSESTDTQYF
v_gene: TRBV12-3/TRBV12-4
j_gene: TRBJ2-3

CDR3aa: CASSLGVNEQFF
v_gene: TRBV5-6
j_gene: TRBJ2-1

CDR3aa: CASSLRAGGTSSYEQYF
v_gene: TRBV7-6
j_gene: TRBJ2-7

CDR3aa: CASSSFGTLGYTF
v_gene: TRBV12-3/TRBV12-4
j_gene: TRBJ1-2

CDR3aa: CASSQEARGLTEAFF
v_gene: TRBV4-2
j_gene: TRBJ1-1

CDR3aa: CSAEKPTSGRHEQYF
v_gene: TRBV20-1
j_gene: TRBJ2-7

CDR3aa: CASSQEADGYNSPLHF
v_gene: TRBV4-2
j_gene: TRBJ1-6

CDR3aa: CASSRRTGLMNTEAFF
v_gene: TRBV5-6
j_gene: TRBJ1-1

CDR3aa: CASSFKGSPYNEQFF
v_gene: TRBV5-6
j_gene: TRBJ2-1

CDR3aa: CATSDTLRNEQFF
v_gene: TRBV24-1
j_gene: TRBJ2-1

CDR3aa: CASSSTRRRLNTEAFF
v_gene: TRBV14
j_gene: TRBJ1-1

CDR3aa: CASSLTRGGTDTQYF
v_gene: TRBV28
j_gene: TRBJ2-3

CDR3aa: CASSLGGGAPNEQFF
v_gene: TRBV12-3/TRBV12-4
j_gene: TRBJ2-1

CDR3aa: CASTRLGDTITGELFF
v_gene: TRBV5-1
j_gene: TRBJ2-2

CDR3aa: CASSYGVAGARGVF
v_gene: TRBV6-2/TRBV6-3
j_gene: TRBJ2-1

CDR3aa: CASTPRGQGNNEQFF
v_gene: TRBV7-2
j_gene: TRBJ2-1

CDR3aa: CASSLGTGTYEQYF
v_gene: TRBV7-8
j_gene: TRBJ2-7

CDR3aa: CASSLDGLPEAFF
v_gene: TRBV7-2
j_gene: TRBJ1-1

CDR3aa: CSASSLAGAADTQYF
v_gene: TRBV20-1
j_gene: TRBJ2-3

CDR3aa: CASRHYDNEQYF
v_gene: TRBV28
j_gene: TRBJ2-7

CDR3aa: CASSNTYEQYF
v_gene: TRBV11-2
j_gene: TRBJ2-7

CDR3aa: CASSLAPSGELAAKNIQYF
v_gene: TRBV7-2
j_gene: TRBJ2-4

CDR3aa: CASSHNLAGEGNEQFF
v_gene: TRBV4-3
j_gene: TRBJ2-1

CDR3aa: CASSPTAGGYTF
v_gene: TRBV12-3/TRBV12-4
j_gene: TRBJ1-2

CDR3aa: CAISPSWGDLYEQYF
v_gene: TRBV10-3
j_gene: TRBJ2-7

CDR3aa: CASSGIPNVQGEQYF
v_gene: TRBV6-1
j_gene: TRBJ2-7

CDR3aa: CCARPPATFLIYEQYF
v_gene: TRBV20-1
j_gene: TRBJ2-7

CDR3aa: CASSQVTNTQYF
v_gene: TRBV3-1
j_gene: TRBJ2-3